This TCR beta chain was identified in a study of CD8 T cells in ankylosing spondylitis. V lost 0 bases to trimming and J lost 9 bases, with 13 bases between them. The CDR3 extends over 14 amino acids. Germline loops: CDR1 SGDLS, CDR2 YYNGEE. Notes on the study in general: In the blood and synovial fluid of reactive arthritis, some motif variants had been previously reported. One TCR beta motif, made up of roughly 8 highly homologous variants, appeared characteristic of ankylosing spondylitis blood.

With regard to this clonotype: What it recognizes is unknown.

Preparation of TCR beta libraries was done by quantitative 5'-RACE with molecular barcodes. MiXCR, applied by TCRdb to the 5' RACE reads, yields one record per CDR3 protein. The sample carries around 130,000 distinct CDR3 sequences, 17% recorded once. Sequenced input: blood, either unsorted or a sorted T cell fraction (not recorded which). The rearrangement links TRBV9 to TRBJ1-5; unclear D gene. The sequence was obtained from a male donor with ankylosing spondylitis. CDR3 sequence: CASSVDGLVWPQHF. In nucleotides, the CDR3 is TGTGCCAGCAGCGTAGACGGTCTAGTGTGGCCCCAGCATTTT. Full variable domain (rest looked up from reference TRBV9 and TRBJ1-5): DSGVTQTPKHLITATGQRVTLRCSPRSGDLSVYWYQQSLDQGLQFLIQYYNGEERAKGNILERFSAQQFPDLHSELNLSSLELGDSALYFCASSVDGLVWPQHFGDGTRLSIL.